One and the same sample provided the 3 T cell receptor beta chains below, sequenced in a study of blood T cell repertoires in COVID-19. Only in-frame clones appear in the TCRdb table, and some are missing; sequencing was by immunoSEQ multiplex PCR. The sample has about 130,000 clones, 75% to 90% seen once; the top ten hold more than 3.5%. The sample comprised peripheral blood. These receptors were taken from a man in his fifties or sixties with COVID-19, enrolled during active disease.

The CDR3 region has the DNA TGTGCCACCAGCAGAAGAACGAGGGGGAACGAGCAGTACTTC. This encodes CATSRRTRGNEQYF. This rearrangement joins TRBV15 to TRBJ2-7; perhaps TRBD1 as D (6 bases). V lost 2 bases and J lost 5, with 13 bases in between. CDR3 length equals 14 residues. Looked up from germline, CDR1 is LNHNV and CDR2 is YYDKDF (reference sequence).

The rearrangement uses TRBV19 and TRBJ2-2; TRBD2 matches at 8 bases. V was clipped by 6 bases and J by 4 bases; unmatched bases: 7. Germline V gene lookup returns CDR1 LNHDA and CDR2 SQIVND (reference sequence). The CDR3 covers 15 residues. In DNA, the CDR3 is TGTGCCAGTAGAAGTAGCGGGGTTCCCACCGGGGAGCTGTTTTTT. Amino acid sequence: CASRSSGVPTGELFF.

J is TRBJ1-1 and V is TRBV6-5; 8 nucleotides agree with TRBD1. V lost 10 bases and J lost 5; bases outside the gene matches: 9. Germline values: CDR1 MNHEY, CDR2 SVGAGI. The CDR3 runs 13 residues. The CDR3: CATIRTGLTEAFF. The CDR3, as DNA: TGTGCCACCATACGGACAGGGCTGACTGAAGCTTTCTTT.